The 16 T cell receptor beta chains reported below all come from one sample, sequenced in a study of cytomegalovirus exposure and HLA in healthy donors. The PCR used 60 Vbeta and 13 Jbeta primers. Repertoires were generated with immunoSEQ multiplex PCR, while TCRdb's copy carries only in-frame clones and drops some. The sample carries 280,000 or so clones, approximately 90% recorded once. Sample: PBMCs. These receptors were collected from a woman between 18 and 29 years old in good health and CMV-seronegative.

The CDR3 DNA is TGTGCCAGCAGCTTGGACAGGATCTCCTACGAGCAGTACTTC. Translation: CASSLDRISYEQYF. V and J are TRBV5-6 and TRBJ2-7; TRBD1 is a possible D gene (5 bases). Trimming took 0 bases from V and 0 from J, leaving 7 bases between them. CDR1 and CDR2 from the germline V gene are SGHDT and YYEEEE. The CDR3 sequence is 14 residues long.

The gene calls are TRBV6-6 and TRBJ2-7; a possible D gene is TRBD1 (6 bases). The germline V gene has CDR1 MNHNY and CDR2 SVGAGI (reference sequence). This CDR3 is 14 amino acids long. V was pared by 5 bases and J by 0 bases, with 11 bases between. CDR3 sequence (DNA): TGTGCCAGCAGTCCCCAGGGGACCTCCTACGAGCAGTACTTC. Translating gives CASSPQGTSYEQYF.

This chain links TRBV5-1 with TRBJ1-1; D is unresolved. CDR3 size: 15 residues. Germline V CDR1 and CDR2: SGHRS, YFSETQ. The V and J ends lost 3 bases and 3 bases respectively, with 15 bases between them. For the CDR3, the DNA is TGCGCCAGCAGCTGGAGGGCGAAATCCGACACTGAAGCTTTCTTT. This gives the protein CASSWRAKSDTEAFF.

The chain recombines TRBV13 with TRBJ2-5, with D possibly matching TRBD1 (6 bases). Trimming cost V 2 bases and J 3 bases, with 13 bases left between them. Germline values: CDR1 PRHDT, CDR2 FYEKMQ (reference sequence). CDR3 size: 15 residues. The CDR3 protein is CASSLYGTPKETQYF. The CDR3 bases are TGTGCCAGCAGCTTATATGGGACACCAAAAGAGACCCAGTACTTC.

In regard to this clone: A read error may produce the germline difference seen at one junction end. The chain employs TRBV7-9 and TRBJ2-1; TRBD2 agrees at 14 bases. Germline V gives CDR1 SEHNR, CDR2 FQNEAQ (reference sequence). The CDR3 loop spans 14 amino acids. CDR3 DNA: TGTTCCAGCACCAGGACTAGCGGGGGGAATGAGCAGTTCTTC. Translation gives CSSTRTSGGNEQFF.

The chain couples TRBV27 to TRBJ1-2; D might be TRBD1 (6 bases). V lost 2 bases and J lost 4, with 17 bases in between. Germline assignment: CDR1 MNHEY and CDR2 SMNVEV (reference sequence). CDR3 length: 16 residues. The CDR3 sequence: CASSLIGSTGPYGYTF. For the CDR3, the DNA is TGTGCCAGCAGTTTAATAGGTTCGACAGGCCCCTATGGCTACACCTTC.

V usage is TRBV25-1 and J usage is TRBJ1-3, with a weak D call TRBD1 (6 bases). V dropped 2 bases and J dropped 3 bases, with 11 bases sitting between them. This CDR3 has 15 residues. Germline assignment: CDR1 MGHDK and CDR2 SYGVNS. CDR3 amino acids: CASSEPDSYGNTIYF. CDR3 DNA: TGTGCCAGCAGTGAACCGGACAGCTATGGAAACACCATATATTTT. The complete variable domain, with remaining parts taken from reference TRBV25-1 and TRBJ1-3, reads EADIYQTPRYLVIGTGKKITLECSQTMGHDKMYWYQQDPGMELHLIHYSYGVNSTEKGDLSSESTVSRIRTEHFPLTLESARPSHTSQYLCASSEPDSYGNTIYFGEGSWLTVV.

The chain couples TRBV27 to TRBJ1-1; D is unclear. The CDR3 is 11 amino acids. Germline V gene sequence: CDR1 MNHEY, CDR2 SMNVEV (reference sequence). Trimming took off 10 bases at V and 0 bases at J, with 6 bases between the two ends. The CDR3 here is CATFLNTEAFF. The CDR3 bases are TGTGCCACCTTTCTGAACACTGAAGCTTTCTTT.

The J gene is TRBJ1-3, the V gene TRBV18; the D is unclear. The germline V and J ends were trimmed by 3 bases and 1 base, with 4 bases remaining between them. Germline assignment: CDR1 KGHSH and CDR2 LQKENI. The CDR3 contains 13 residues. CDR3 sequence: CASSPESGNTIYF. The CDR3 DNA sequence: TGTGCCAGCTCACCGGAGTCTGGAAACACCATATATTTT.

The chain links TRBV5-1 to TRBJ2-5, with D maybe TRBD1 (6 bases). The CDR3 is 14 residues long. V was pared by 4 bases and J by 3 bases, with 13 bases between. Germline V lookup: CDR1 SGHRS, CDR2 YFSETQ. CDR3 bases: TGCGCCAGCAGCCTACAGGGTCCCAAAGAGACCCAGTACTTC. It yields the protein CASSLQGPKETQYF.

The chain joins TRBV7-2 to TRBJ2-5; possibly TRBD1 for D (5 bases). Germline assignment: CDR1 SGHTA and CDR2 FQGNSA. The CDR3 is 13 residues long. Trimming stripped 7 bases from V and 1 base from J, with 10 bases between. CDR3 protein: CASNWGGQETQYF. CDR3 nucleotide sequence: TGTGCCAGCAACTGGGGCGGCCAAGAGACCCAGTACTTC.

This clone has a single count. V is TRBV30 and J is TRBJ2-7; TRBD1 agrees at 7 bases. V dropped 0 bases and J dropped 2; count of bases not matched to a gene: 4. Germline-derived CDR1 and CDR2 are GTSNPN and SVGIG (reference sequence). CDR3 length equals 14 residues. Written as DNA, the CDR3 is TGTGCCTGGAGTGTTAGGACAGGACCCTACGAGCAGTACTTC. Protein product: CAWSVRTGPYEQYF.

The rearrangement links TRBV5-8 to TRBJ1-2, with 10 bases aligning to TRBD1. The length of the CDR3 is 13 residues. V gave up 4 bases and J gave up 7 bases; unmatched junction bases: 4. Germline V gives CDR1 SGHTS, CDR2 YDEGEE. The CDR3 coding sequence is TGTGCCAGCAGCCCCGGGACAGGGGTTGGCTACACCTTC. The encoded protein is CASSPGTGVGYTF.

The CDR3 loop is CASTPGLARTDTQYF. In nucleotides, the CDR3 is TGTGCCAGTACCCCGGGACTAGCGAGAACAGATACGCAGTATTTT. The chain employs TRBV19 and TRBJ2-3, with 10 nucleotides matching TRBD2. The CDR3 consists of 15 residues. Germline lookup yields CDR1 LNHDA and CDR2 SQIVND (reference sequence). The junction had 7 bases not matched to a gene; V was cut back by 7 bases and J by 3 bases.

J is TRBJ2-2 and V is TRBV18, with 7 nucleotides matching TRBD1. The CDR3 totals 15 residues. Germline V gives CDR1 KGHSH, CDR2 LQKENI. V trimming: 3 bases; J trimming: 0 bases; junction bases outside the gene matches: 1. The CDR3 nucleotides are TGTGCCAGCTCACCCAGGGGGTCGAACACCGGGGAGCTGTTTTTT. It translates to CASSPRGSNTGELFF.

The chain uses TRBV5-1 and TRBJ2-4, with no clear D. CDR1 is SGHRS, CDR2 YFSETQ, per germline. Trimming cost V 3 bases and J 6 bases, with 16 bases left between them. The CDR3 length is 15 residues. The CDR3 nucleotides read TGCGCCAGCAGCTCTACGGGTCCTTATGGAAACATTCAGTACTTC. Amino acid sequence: CASSSTGPYGNIQYF.